The 8 T cell receptor beta chains given below trace back to one sample, sequenced in a study of T cells in lung cancer brain metastases. Sequenced by immunoSEQ multiplex PCR; TCRdb stores in-frame clones only, minus some. The repertoire has about 3,000 clones, roughly 93% of them found once; the top ten carry about 4.4%. Material for sequencing was tumor tissue from the primary lung tumor. The receptor set was obtained from a woman aged 45 to 65 with non-small cell lung cancer.

The table lists this clone with a count of one. Other DNA variants within this sample encode the same CDR3. CDR3 region: CASSRQGAKTQYF. The CDR3 coding sequence is TGTGCCAGCAGCCGACAGGGAGCGAAGACCCAGTACTTC. This rearrangement joins TRBV6-5 to TRBJ2-5, with 7 nucleotides matching TRBD1. J lost 6 bases, V lost 6 bases, and 7 bases had no gene match. CDR1 and CDR2 from the germline V gene are MNHEY and SVGAGI. The CDR3 extends over 13 amino acids.

This rearrangement joins TRBV10-1 to TRBJ2-3; 8 nucleotides agree with TRBD2. The germline V gene has CDR1 WNHNN and CDR2 SYGVQD (reference sequence). Unmatched junction bases numbered 2, after V lost 4 bases and J lost 2 bases. The CDR3 is 14 residues long. For the CDR3, the DNA is TGCGCCAGCAGTGTCGGGGGGGCCACAGATACGCAGTATTTT. Encoded protein: CASSVGGATDTQYF.

The chain couples TRBV6-5 to TRBJ2-2, with D perhaps being TRBD1 or TRBD2 (5 bases each). The germline CDR1 and CDR2 sequences are MNHEY and SVGAGI. This CDR3 spans 15 amino acids. The V gene lost 8 bases and the J gene lost 6 bases, with 19 bases spanning the gap. Here the CDR3 reads CASFRDAVGPGELFF. The CDR3 DNA sequence: TGTGCCAGCTTCCGGGACGCCGTCGGGCCCGGGGAGCTGTTTTTT.

The chain carries TRBV28 and TRBJ2-2; unclear D gene. Trimming removed 5 bases at V and 9 bases at J, with 13 bases between. From germline, CDR1 is MDHEN and CDR2 SYDVKM. The CDR3 spans 13 residues. CDR3 nucleotides: TGTGCCAGCAGTCAGACCCTAGGCAGGGAGCTGTTTTTT. Its translation: CASSQTLGRELFF. The full variable domain, rest sourced from reference TRBV28 and TRBJ2-2, is DVKVTQSSRYLVKRTGEKVFLECVQDMDHENMFWYRQDPGLGLRLIYFSYDVKMKEKGDIPEGYSVSREKKERFSLILESASTNQTSMYLCASSQTLGRELFFGEGSRLTVL.

The CDR3 DNA is TGCGCCAGCAGCTTGGAGGCCGGGACAACGGGGCAGTACTTC. Translation: CASSLEAGTTGQYF. The chain employs TRBV5-1 and TRBJ2-7; D might be TRBD1 (6 bases). The V gene's germline CDR1 is SGHRS and CDR2 YFSETQ. V dropped 0 bases and J dropped 9 bases, with 16 bases sitting between them. The length of the CDR3 is 14 residues.

The chain uses TRBV28 and TRBJ2-5; D may be TRBD2 (5 bases). V was trimmed by 4 bases and J by 4 bases, leaving 19 bases between them. The CDR3 is 16 amino acids. In germline, CDR1 is MDHEN, CDR2 SYDVKM. The CDR3 reads CASSSPLEVRGETQYF. The CDR3 DNA reads as TGTGCCAGCAGTTCCCCCCTGGAGGTCAGAGGAGAGACCCAGTACTTC.

V gene TRBV9 combines with J gene TRBJ1-2; 7 nucleotides line up with TRBD1. The CDR3 runs 14 residues. Germline V gives CDR1 SGDLS, CDR2 YYNGEE. V shed 4 bases and J 6 bases; nucleotides not matched to a gene: 9. The CDR3 DNA sequence: TGTGCCAGCAGCCTGCGGAGGGGGCGGGATGGCTACACCTTC. Protein: CASSLRRGRDGYTF.

The chain uses TRBV10-3 and TRBJ2-7; D call uncertain. Germline assignment: CDR1 ENHRY and CDR2 SYGVKD. Trimming stripped 2 bases from V and 2 bases from J, with 4 bases between. CDR3 size: 12 residues. This CDR3 is CAISEAAYEQYF. The CDR3 DNA is TGTGCCATCAGTGAGGCCGCCTACGAGCAGTACTTC.